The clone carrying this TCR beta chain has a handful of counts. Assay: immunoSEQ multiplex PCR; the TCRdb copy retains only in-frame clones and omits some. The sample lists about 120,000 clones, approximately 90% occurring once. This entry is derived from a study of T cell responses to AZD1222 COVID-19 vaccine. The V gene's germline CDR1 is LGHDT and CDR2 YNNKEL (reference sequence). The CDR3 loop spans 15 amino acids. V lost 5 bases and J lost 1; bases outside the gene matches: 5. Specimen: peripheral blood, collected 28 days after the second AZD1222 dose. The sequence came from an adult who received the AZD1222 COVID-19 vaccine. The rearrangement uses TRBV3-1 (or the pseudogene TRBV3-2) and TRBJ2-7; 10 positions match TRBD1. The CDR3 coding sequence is TGTGCCAGCAGCTTCCCGGGACAGGGGTCCTACGAGCAGTACTTC. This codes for CASSFPGQGSYEQYF.